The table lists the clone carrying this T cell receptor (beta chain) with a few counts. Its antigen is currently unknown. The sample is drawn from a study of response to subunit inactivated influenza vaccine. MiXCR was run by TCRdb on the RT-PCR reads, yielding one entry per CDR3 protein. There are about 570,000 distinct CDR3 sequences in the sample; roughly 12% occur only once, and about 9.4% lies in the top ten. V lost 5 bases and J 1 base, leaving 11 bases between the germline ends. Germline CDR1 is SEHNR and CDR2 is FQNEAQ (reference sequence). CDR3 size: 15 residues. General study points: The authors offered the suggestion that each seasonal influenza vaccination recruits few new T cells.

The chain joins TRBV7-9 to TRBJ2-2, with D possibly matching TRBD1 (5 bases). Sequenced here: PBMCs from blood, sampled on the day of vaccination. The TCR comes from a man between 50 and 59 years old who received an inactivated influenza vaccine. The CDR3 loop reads CASSRPQGNTGELFF. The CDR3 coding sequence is TGTGCCAGCAGCCGCCCGCAGGGGAACACCGGGGAGCTGTTTTTT.